This TCR beta chain appears in the sequencing data of a study of Ad26.COV2.S vaccination and SARS-CoV-2 variants. Whole-study context: The vaccine Ad26.COV2.S was put into the muscle once, or twice with 56 days between.

The treatment denotes: around 19 received Ad26.COV2.S at low or high dose, single or two shots; 5 received placebo; per-sample allocation not given. Samples analyzed were those drawn on day 63 after the first vaccine or placebo injection. The protocol was immunoSEQ multiplex PCR, while the TCRdb copy is restricted to in-frame clones and leaves out a portion. The table lists some 300,000 clones, 86% of them singletons, with 1.5% to 2.5% in the top ten. The CDR3 consists of 14 residues. V shed 8 bases, J shed 4 bases, and the junction held 7 bases outside the gene matches. From germline, CDR1 is ENHRY and CDR2 SYGVKD.

The source material was peripheral blood, sampled in a trial of Ad26.COV2.S vaccine versus placebo. This chain joins TRBV10-3 and TRBJ2-2, with 7 positions matching TRBD2. This TCR derives from a person between 18 and 65 years old who received the Ad26.COV2.S COVID-19 vaccine or a placebo. CDR3 protein: CAIGKTSATGELFF. CDR3 nucleotides: TGTGCCATCGGGAAAACTAGCGCCACCGGGGAGCTGTTTTTT.